One TCR beta chain is described in this entry. Its antigen remains unidentified. Trimming shortened V by 0 bases and J by 3 bases, and 8 bases separated the two germline ends. Germline lookup yields CDR1 MNHEY and CDR2 SVGAGI. The CDR3 covers 15 residues. Noted time point: pre-sensitization, week 0. Treatment: therapeutic diphenylcyclopropenone sensitization with weekly scalp DPC. Blood draws preceded each patch test application. This entry belongs to a study of human T cells and chemical hapten exposure. For the study at large: While the approximately 23-week study was under way, patients received diphenylcyclopropenone on the scalp every week. Slight differences in pooled library volume were the main source of varying TCR yields across samples.

TCRdb fed the RACE reads into MiXCR, producing one record per CDR3 protein. This table has 300,000 to 450,000 distinct CDR3 sequences, roughly 5% appearing once. General study points: After DPC sensitization, TCRs above 1 in 1000 frequency showed no change.

The rearrangement joins TRBV6-5 to TRBJ2-2; D is ambiguous. This sample comprised whole blood, obtained in connection with sensitization to the hapten diphenylcyclopropenone (DPC). This receptor was identified in a woman aged 50 to 65 with alopecia areata. Some clones in this sample may be carry-over from other donors' samples. The CDR3 spells CASSYSRLYTGELFF. DNA of the CDR3: TGTGCCAGCAGTTACTCGAGACTTTACACCGGGGAGCTGTTTTTT.